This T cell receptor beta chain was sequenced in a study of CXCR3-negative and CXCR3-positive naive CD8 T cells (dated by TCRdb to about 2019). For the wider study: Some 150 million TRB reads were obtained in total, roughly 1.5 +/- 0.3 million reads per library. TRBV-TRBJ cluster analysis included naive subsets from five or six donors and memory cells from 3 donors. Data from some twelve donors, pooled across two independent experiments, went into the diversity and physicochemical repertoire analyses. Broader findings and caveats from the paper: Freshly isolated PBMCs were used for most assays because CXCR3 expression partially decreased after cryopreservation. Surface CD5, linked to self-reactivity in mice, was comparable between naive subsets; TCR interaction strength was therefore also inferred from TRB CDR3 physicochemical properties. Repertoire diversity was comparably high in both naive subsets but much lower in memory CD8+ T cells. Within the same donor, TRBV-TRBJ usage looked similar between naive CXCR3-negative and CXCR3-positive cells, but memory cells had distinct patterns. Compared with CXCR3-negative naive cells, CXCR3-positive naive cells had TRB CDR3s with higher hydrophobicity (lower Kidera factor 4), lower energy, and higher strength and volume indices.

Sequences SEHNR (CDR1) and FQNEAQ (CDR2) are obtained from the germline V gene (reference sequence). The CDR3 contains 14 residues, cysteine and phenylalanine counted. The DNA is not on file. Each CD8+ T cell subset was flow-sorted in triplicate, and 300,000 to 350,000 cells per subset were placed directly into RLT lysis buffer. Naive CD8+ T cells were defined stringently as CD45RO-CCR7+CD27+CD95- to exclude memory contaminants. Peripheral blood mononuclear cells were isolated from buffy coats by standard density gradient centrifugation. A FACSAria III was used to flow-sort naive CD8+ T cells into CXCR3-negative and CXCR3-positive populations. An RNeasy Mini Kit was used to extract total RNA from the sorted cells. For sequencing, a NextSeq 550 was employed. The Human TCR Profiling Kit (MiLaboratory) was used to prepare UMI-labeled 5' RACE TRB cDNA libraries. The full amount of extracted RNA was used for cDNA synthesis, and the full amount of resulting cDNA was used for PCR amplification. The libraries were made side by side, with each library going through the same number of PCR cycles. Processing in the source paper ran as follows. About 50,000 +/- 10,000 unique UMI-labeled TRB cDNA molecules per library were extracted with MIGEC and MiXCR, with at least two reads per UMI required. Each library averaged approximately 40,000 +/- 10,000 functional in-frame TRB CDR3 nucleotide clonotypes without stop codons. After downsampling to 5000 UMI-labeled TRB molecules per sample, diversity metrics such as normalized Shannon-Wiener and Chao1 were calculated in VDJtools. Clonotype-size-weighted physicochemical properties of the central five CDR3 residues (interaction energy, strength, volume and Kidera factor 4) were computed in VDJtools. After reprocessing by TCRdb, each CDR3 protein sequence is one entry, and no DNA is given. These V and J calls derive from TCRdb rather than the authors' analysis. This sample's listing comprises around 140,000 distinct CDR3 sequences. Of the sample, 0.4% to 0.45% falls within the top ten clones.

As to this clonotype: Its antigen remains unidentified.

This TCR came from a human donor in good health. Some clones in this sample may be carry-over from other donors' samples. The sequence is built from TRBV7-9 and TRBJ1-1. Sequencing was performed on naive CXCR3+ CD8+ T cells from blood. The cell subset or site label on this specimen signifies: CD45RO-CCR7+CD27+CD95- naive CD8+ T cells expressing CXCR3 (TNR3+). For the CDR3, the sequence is CASSLEHPDSEAFF. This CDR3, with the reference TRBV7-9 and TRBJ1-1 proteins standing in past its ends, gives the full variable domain DTGVSQNPRHKITKRGQNVTFRCDPISEHNRLYWYRQTLGQGPEFLTYFQNEAQLEKSRLLSDRFSAERPKGSFSTLEIQRTEQGDSAMYLCASSLEHPDSEAFFGQGTRLTVV.